The text below deals with one TCR beta chain. Its antigen is as yet unknown. A 5'RACE reaction primed in the constant segment made cDNA libraries of TCR alpha and TCR beta, and these carried sample barcodes and UMIs. TCRdb re-derived calls from the 5' RACE reads in MiXCR, one entry per CDR3 protein. The data show around 190,000 distinct CDR3 sequences, around a sixth seen once. The sample belongs to a study of T-cell memory formation after mild COVID-19. Whole-study context: There were largely donor-specific TCR clusters.

The study's findings and limits: Pre-infection memory harbored some responding clones, suggesting cross-reactive memory joined.

The origin of this receptor is a man between 18 and 29 years old who had mild COVID-19 (a few samples of this study predate the infection). Cell type and time point are not known. The sequenced sample was PBMCs or a T cell subset sorted from them (not recorded which).

In DNA form, the CDR3 reads TGTGCCAGCAGTTCCGGGACTAGCGGGGACACAGATACGCAGTATTTT. Its protein is CASSSGTSGDTDTQYF. The chain has TRBV27 and TRBJ2-3; 13 bases are a match to TRBD2. Per the germline V gene, CDR1 is MNHEY and CDR2 is SMNVEV (reference sequence). The CDR3 has 16 amino acids. V dropped 4 bases and J dropped 2; count of bases not matched to a gene: 3.